This TCR beta chain was sequenced in a study of blood T cells in healthy people across ages. Background on the study: Capture by template switching was about one barcoded beta molecule per two T cells. Whole-study results and caveats: A roughly linear fall in TCR beta diversity per million T cells was seen with increasing age.

Germline V gene data show CDR1 as SQVTM and CDR2 as ANQGSEA. The CDR3 covers 14 residues. Together with a sample-barcoded 5' primer, a J-beta primer mix was included in a second PCR lasting about 6 to 11 cycles. TCRdb redid the calling of the 5' RACE reads with MiXCR, one entry per CDR3 protein. The sample lists 850,000 to 1,000,000 distinct CDR3 sequences; about 44% were seen once. As concerns this clonotype: Its cognate antigen is unknown.

The rearrangement links TRBV29-1 to TRBJ2-1; possibly TRBD2 for D (6 bases). TRBJ2-7 matches the DNA end more closely, so the J call is doubtful. Sequencing used blood. This TCR was sampled from a man aged 25-45 years in good health. The CDR3 DNA is TGCAGCGTTTTAGCGGCCGTCTCCTACAATGAGCAGTACTTC. Protein product: CSVLAAVSYNEQYF.